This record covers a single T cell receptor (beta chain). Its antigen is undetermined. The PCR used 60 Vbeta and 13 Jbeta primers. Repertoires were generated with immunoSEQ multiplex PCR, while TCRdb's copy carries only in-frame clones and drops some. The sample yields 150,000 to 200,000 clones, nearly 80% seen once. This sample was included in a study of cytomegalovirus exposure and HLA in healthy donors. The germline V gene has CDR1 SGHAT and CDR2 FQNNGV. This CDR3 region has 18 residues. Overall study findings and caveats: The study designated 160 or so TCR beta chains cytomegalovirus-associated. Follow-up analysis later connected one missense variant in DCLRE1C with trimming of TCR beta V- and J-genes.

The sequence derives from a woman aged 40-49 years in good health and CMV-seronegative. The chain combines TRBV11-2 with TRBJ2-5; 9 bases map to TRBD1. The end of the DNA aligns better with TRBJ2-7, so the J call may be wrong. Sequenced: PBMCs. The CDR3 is CASSLTGTGMIRAYEQYF. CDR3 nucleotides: TGTGCCAGCAGCTTAACCGGGACAGGGATGATTAGGGCCTACGAGCAGTACTTC.